The 8 T cell receptor beta chains reported below all come from one sample, sequenced in a study of cytomegalovirus exposure and HLA in healthy donors. The PCR employed 60 Vbeta primers together with 13 Jbeta primers. The table came from immunoSEQ multiplex PCR; TCRdb's copy has only in-frame clones and leaves some out. Among 150,000 to 200,000 clones listed, over 70% were seen once. The sequenced material came from PBMCs. These receptors were obtained from a man in his forties in good health and CMV-seropositive.

The chain carries TRBV6-4 and TRBJ2-5, with 7 bases identical to TRBD2. J lost 0 bases, V lost 10 bases, and 17 bases had no gene match. Germline CDR1 reads MRHNA; CDR2 reads SNTAGT. This CDR3 comprises 17 residues. The CDR3: CATEVDVLAPYQETQYF. In DNA, the CDR3 is TGTGCCACCGAGGTGGACGTACTAGCGCCGTACCAAGAGACCCAGTACTTC.

This clone was found once. The chain employs TRBV10-3 and TRBJ2-7, with D hard to call. Germline V gives CDR1 ENHRY, CDR2 SYGVKD. The CDR3 consists of 14 residues. The ends were cut back, 6 bases at V and 3 bases at J, with 15 bases in the middle. The CDR3 sequence is CAIRASESLYEQYF. As DNA, the CDR3 is TGTGCCATCAGGGCCTCGGAGAGTCTCTACGAGCAGTACTTC.

This chain connects TRBV10-3 to TRBJ2-5; TRBD2 agrees at 9 bases. This CDR3 has 16 amino acids. Germline CDR1 reads ENHRY; CDR2 reads SYGVKD. After removal of 4 bases from V and 4 bases from J, the junction contained 10 bases not matched to a gene. Here the CDR3 reads CAISGAGGRTAETQYF. Written as DNA, the CDR3 is TGTGCCATCAGTGGGGCGGGGGGGCGGACGGCAGAGACCCAGTACTTC.

J is TRBJ1-6 and V is TRBV6-5, with a possible D match to TRBD1 (6 bases). The germline gives CDR1 MNHEY, CDR2 SVGAGI. V dropped 6 bases and J dropped 8 bases, with 14 bases sitting between them. This CDR3 is 14 amino acids long. The CDR3 region is CASSKQGRDSPLHF. As DNA, the CDR3 is TGTGCCAGCAGCAAACAGGGAAGGGATTCACCCCTCCACTTT.

V gene TRBV6-5 combines with J gene TRBJ1-1; 8 bases agree with TRBD1. Germline loops: CDR1 MNHEY, CDR2 SVGAGI. This CDR3 comprises 15 residues. V lost 4 bases and J lost 0; bases outside the gene matches: 4. CDR3 residues: CASSSRGRMNTEAFF. The CDR3 coding sequence is TGTGCCAGCAGTTCCAGGGGGCGGATGAACACTGAAGCTTTCTTT.

This rearrangement joins TRBV5-1 to TRBJ1-1; tentatively, D is TRBD1 (5 bases). This CDR3 spans 14 amino acids. Trimming shortened V by 5 bases and J by 3 bases, and 14 bases separated the two germline ends. Germline values: CDR1 SGHRS, CDR2 YFSETQ. The CDR3 DNA is TGCGCCAGCAGACTAACAGGCCCTCACACTGAAGCTTTCTTT. This encodes CASRLTGPHTEAFF.

The V call is TRBV11-2, the J call TRBJ2-7, with 10 nucleotides matching TRBD2. The CDR3 contains 18 residues. With V trimmed by 3 bases and J by 5 bases, 16 bases remained unmatched. CDR1 SGHAT and CDR2 FQNNGV come from the germline V gene. CDR3 DNA: TGTGCCAGCAGCTTCCCCTGGAGGACTAGCGGAAATGTCCACGAGCAGTACTTC. This gives the protein CASSFPWRTSGNVHEQYF. Looking up the rest from reference TRBV11-2 and TRBJ2-7 gives the full variable domain: EAGVAQSPRYKIIEKRQSVAFWCNPISGHATLYWYQQILGQGPKLLIQFQNNGVVDDSQLPKDRFSAERLKGVDSTLKIQPAKLEDSAVYLCASSFPWRTSGNVHEQYFGPGTRLTVT.

V and J are TRBV6-5 and TRBJ2-7, with D perhaps matching TRBD1 (5 bases). Trimming stripped 0 bases from V and 6 bases from J, with 9 bases between. Germline values: CDR1 MNHEY, CDR2 SVGAGI. This CDR3 has 13 residues. Here the CDR3 DNA reads TGTGCCAGCAGTTACTCAATACAGGCCGAGCAGTACTTC. It translates to CASSYSIQAEQYF.